This note documents a single T cell receptor (beta chain) sequence. What it binds is unknown. The DNA is left out, because the CDR3 cannot be placed on it with certainty; the CDR3 is given as TCRdb lists it. The sample originates from a study of T cell responses to AZD1222 COVID-19 vaccine. Study-wide findings and caveats: Scientists sampled the repertoires only once the peak T cell response had passed. Baseline testing showed seropositivity in only a handful of AZD1222 recipients. Unmutated regions of variants are reportedly targeted by nearly half of spike-specific TCRs.

Using immunoSEQ multiplex PCR, the repertoire was profiled, and TCRdb retains in-frame clones only, with some absent. Among some 80,000 clones listed, about 80% were seen once. The CDR3 spans 18 amino acids, including both terminal residues. The source is an adult who received the MenACWY meningococcal vaccine as a control. Here the sequenced sample was peripheral blood, taken 28 days after the second dose of the MenACWY control vaccine. V is TRBV12-1 and J is TRBJ2-7; no DNA check was done on the table's D call, TRBD2. TRBV12-1 is annotated as a pseudogene. This chain's CDR3 is CASSQWASGSEMKYEQYF.